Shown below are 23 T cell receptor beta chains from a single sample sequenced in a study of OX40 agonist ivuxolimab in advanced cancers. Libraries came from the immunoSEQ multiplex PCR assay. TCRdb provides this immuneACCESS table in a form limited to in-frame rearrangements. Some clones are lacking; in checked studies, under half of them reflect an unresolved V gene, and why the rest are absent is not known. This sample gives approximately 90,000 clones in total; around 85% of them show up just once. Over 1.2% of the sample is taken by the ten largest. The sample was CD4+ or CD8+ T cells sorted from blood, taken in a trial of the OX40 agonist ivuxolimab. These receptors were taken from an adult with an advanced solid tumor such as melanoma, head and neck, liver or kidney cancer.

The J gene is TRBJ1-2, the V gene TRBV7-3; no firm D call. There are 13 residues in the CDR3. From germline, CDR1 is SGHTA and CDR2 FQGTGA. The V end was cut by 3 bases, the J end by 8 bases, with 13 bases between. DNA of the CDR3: TGTGCCAGCAGCTTCCAGGCTGAGCTGGGCTACACCTTC. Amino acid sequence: CASSFQAELGYTF. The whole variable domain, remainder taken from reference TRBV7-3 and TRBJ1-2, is GAGVSQTPSNKVTEKGKYVELRCDPISGHTALYWYRQSLGQGPEFLIYFQGTGAADDSGLPNDRFFAVRPEGSVSTLKIQRTERGDSAVYLCASSFQAELGYTFGSGTRLTVV.

The CDR3 loop is CASSREPTDTQYF. The CDR3 DNA reads TGTGCCAGCAGCCGCGAACCCACAGATACGCAGTATTTT. The V gene is TRBV7-3, the J gene TRBJ2-3, with D uncertain. V dropped 5 bases and J dropped 2 bases, with 8 bases sitting between them. This CDR3 contains 13 residues. CDR1 and CDR2 (germline): SGHTA, FQGTGA.

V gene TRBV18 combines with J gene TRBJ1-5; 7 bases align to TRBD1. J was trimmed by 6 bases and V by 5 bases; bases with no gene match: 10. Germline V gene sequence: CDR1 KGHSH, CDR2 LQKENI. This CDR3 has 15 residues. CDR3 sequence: CASSKETGEGQPQHF. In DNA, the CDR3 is TGTGCCAGCTCAAAAGAAACAGGGGAGGGTCAGCCCCAGCATTTT.

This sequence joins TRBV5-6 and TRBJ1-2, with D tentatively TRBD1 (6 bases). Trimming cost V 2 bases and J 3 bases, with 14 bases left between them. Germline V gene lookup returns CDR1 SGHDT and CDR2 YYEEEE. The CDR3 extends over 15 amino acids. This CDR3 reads CASSLLRTEDYGYTF. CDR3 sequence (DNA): TGTGCCAGCAGCTTACTCAGGACAGAAGACTATGGCTACACCTTC.

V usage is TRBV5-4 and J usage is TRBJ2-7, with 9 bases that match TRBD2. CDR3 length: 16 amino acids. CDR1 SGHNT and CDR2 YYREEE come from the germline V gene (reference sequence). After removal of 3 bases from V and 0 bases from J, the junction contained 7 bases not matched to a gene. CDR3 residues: CASSYHSGRPSYEQYF. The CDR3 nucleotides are TGTGCCAGCAGCTACCACAGCGGGAGGCCCTCCTACGAGCAGTACTTC.

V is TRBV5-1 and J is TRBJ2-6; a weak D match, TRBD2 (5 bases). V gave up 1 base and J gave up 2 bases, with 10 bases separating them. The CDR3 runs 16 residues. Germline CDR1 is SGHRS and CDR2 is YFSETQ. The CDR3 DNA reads TGCGCCAGCAGCTTGCCCTCGGGGACTGGGGCCAACGTCCTGACTTTC. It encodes CASSLPSGTGANVLTF.

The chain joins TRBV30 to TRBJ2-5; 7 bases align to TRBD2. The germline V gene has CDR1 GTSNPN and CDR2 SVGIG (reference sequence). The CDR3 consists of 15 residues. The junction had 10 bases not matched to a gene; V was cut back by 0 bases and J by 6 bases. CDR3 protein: CAWSVAGTNLKTQYF. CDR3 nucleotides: TGTGCCTGGAGTGTAGCCGGGACTAATCTAAAGACCCAGTACTTC.

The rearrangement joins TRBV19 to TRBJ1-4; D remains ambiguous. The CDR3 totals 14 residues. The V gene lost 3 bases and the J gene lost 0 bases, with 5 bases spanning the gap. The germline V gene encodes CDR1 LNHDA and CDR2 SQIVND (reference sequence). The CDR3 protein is CASSMFATNEKLFF. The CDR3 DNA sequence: TGTGCCAGTAGTATGTTTGCAACTAATGAAAAACTGTTTTTT. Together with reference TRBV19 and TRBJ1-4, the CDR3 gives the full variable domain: DGGITQSPKYLFRKEGQNVTLSCEQNLNHDAMYWYRQDPGQGLRLIYYSQIVNDFQKGDIAEGYSVSREKKESFPLTVTSAQKNPTAFYLCASSMFATNEKLFFGSGTQLSVL.

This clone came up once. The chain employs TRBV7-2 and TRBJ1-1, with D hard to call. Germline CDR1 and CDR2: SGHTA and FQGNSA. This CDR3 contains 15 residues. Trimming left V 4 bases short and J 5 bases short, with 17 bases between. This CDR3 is CASSSFTLGGTEAFF. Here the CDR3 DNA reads TGTGCCAGCAGCTCATTCACCCTCGGAGGGACTGAAGCTTTCTTT.

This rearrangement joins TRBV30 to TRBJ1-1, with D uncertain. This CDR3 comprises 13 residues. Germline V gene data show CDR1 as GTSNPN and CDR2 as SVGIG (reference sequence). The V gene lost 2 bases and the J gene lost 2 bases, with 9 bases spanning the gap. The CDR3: CAWSRSGNTEAFF. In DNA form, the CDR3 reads TGTGCCTGGAGTCGTTCCGGTAACACTGAAGCTTTCTTT.

The CDR3 bases are TGTGCCTGGAGCGCCCGGGGACCATCTGATTCACCCCTCCACTTT. Residues: CAWSARGPSDSPLHF. The chain is built from TRBV30 and TRBJ1-6; possible D gene TRBD1, 5 bases. Germline CDR1 and CDR2: GTSNPN and SVGIG (reference sequence). The CDR3 contains 15 residues. The V gene lost 3 bases and the J gene lost 8 bases, with 17 bases spanning the gap.

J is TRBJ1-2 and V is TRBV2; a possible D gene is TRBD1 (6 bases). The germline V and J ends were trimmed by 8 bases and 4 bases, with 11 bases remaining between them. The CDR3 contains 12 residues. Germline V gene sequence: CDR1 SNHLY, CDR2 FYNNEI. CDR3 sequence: CASRGQSYGYTF. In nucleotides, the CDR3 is TGTGCCAGCCGAGGACAGTCCTATGGCTACACCTTC.

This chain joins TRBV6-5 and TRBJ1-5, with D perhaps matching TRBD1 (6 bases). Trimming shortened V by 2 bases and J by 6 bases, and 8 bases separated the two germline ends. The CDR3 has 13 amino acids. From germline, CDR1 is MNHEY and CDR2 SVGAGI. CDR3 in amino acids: CASSYDRSQPQHF. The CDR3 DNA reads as TGTGCCAGCAGTTACGACAGGTCTCAGCCCCAGCATTTT.

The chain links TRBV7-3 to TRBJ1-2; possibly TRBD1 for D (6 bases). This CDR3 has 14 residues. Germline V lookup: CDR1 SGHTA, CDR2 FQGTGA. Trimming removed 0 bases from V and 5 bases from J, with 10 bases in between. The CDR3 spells CASSLTGQGYGYTF. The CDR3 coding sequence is TGTGCCAGCAGCTTAACGGGCCAGGGGTATGGCTACACCTTC. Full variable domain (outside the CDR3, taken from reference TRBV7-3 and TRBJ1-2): GAGVSQTPSNKVTEKGKYVELRCDPISGHTALYWYRQSLGQGPEFLIYFQGTGAADDSGLPNDRFFAVRPEGSVSTLKIQRTERGDSAVYLCASSLTGQGYGYTFGSGTRLTVV.

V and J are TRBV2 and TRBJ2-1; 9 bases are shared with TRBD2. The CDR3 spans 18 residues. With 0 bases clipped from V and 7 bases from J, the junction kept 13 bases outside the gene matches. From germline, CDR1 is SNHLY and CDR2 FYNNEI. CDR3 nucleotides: TGTGCCAGCAGTGAAGCGCGGGGAGGTAGCGGGAGATGGAATGAGCAGTTCTTC. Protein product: CASSEARGGSGRWNEQFF.

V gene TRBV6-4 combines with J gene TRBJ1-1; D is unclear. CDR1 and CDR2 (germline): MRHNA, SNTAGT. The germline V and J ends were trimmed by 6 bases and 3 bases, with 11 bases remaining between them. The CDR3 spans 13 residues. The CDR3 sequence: CASRLDTDTEAFF. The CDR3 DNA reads TGTGCCAGCAGGCTCGACACGGACACTGAAGCTTTCTTT.

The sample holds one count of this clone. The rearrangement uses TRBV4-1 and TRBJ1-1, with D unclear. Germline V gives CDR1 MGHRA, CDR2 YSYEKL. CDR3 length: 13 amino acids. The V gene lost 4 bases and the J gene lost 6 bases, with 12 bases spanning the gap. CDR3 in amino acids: CASSLNLRAEAFF. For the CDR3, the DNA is TGCGCCAGCAGCCTCAACTTACGGGCTGAAGCTTTCTTT.

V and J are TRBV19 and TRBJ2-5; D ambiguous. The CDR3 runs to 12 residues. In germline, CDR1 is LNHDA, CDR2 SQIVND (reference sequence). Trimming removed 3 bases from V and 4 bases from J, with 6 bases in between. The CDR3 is CASSMSRETQYF. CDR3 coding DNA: TGTGCCAGTAGTATGTCTCGAGAGACCCAGTACTTC.

CDR3 coding DNA: TGCGCCAGCAGCCAAGGCCAGGTCCAAGAGACCCAGTACTTC. Its protein product is CASSQGQVQETQYF. This sequence joins TRBV4-3 and TRBJ2-5; D is uncertain. Germline CDR1 and CDR2: LGHNA and YSLEER. Trimming pared 1 base from V and 1 base from J, leaving 7 bases between. The CDR3 totals 14 residues.

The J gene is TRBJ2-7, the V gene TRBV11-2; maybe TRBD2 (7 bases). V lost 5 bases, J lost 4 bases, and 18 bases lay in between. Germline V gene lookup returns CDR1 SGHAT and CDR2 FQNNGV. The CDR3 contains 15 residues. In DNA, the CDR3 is TGTGCCAGCAGCCCCGGAGGGGGGGTATCGTACGAGCAGTACTTC. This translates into CASSPGGGVSYEQYF.

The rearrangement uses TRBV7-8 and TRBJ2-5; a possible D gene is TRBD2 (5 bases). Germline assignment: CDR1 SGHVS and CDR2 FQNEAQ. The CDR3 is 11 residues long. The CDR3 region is CETRVQETQYF. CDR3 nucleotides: TGTGAAACGCGGGTCCAAGAGACCCAGTACTTC. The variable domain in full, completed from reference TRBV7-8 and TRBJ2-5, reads GAGVSQSPRYKVAKRGQDVALRCDPISGHVSLFWYQQALGQGPEFLTYFQNEAQLDKSGLPSDRFFAERPEGSVSTLKIQRTQQEDSAVYLCETRVQETQYFGPGTRLLVL.

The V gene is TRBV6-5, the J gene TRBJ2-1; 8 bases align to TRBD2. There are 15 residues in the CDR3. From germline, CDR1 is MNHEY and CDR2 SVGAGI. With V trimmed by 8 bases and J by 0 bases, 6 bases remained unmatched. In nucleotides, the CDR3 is TGTGCCAGCCATCGGGGGGGCCGCTCCTACAATGAGCAGTTCTTC. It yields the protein CASHRGGRSYNEQFF.

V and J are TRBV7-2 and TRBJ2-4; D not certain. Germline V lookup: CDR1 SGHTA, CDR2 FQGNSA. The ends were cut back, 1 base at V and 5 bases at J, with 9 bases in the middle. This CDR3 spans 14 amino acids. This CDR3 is CASSLVGGENIQYF. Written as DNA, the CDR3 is TGTGCCAGCAGCTTAGTTGGTGGAGAAAACATTCAGTACTTC.